The rows below give T cell receptor beta chains drawn from one sample of a study of cytomegalovirus exposure and HLA in healthy donors. Libraries were prepared by immunoSEQ multiplex PCR; TCRdb keeps only in-frame clonotypes and omits some of them. This table holds around 100,000 clones, 55% to 65% found once. Sample: PBMCs. The origin of the receptors is a woman aged 25 to 39 in good health and CMV-seronegative. CDR3s include the opening cysteine and the closing phenylalanine or tryptophan. D genes are given only for firm matches.

j_gene	v_gene	d_gene	CDR3aa
TRBJ1-4	TRBV30	.	CAWSVPSGNPDEKLFF
TRBJ1-5	TRBV7-2	.	CASSLLSPRQNQPQHF
TRBJ1-3	TRBV15	TRBD1	CATSREAGGAGNTIYF
TRBJ2-7	TRBV7-2	TRBD2	CASSKGLAVTEQYF
TRBJ2-7	TRBV7-9	.	CASSLDRVGEQYF
TRBJ2-7	TRBV6-6	TRBD1	CASRDPGQTWYYEQYF
TRBJ2-1	TRBV28	.	CASSFQALYNEQFF
TRBJ2-5	TRBV28	TRBD2	CASSSGLAVQETQYF
TRBJ2-1	TRBV29-1	TRBD1	CSLTIVQGAFNEQFF
TRBJ2-5	TRBV28	TRBD1	CASSPQGARTQYF
TRBJ1-1	TRBV11-1	.	CASSSSGGIDGLMNTEAFF
TRBJ2-2	TRBV27	.	CASRKGAGTGELFF
TRBJ1-2	TRBV6-1	.	CASSENRGYTF
TRBJ1-5	TRBV6-1	TRBD1	CASSEEGASNQPQHF
TRBJ1-5	TRBV11-3	TRBD1	CASSLDQDRVNQPQHF
TRBJ2-7	TRBV6-6	TRBD1	CASSYGQAAYEQYF
TRBJ2-7	TRBV20-1	.	CSAYGDEQYF
TRBJ2-7	TRBV19	.	CASSIAGASYEQYF
TRBJ2-1	TRBV29-1	TRBD1	CSVTGTGGYNEQFF
TRBJ2-5	TRBV4-3	TRBD1	CASSQIGQGVKTQYF
TRBJ2-2	TRBV9	.	CASSATPRRGGELFF
TRBJ1-5	TRBV30	.	CAWSVRGGWEPQHF
TRBJ2-7	TRBV18	TRBD1	CASSPSTGVNYEQYF
TRBJ1-1	TRBV7-2	.	CASSIDRRTEAFF
TRBJ2-3	TRBV30	TRBD2	CAWSSGLASTDTQYF